This TCR beta chain was profiled in a study of blood T cell repertoires in COVID-19. Study background: The origin of the acute and convalescent COVID-19 samples was the United States, Italy and Spain. PBMCs, B-cell-depleted T cells, or T cells provided the cDNA or gDNA that made up the material.

Looked up from germline, CDR1 is MRHNA and CDR2 is SNTAGT. The CDR3 is 13 residues long. V lost 6 bases and J 6 bases, leaving 15 bases between the germline ends. In Seattle, patients joined the study during active infection and were tracked longitudinally. This clone appeared a single time. Study processing details: Counts of nucleated cells, estimated from reference gene primer amplification, were obtained. Repertoires were generated with immunoSEQ multiplex PCR, while TCRdb's copy carries only in-frame clones and drops some. V and J calls and clone size come straight from that table; D and trimming were deduced from the DNA. Seen here are a few hundred thousand clones, approximately 89% observed once, and the top ten hold approximately 12%.

The clonotype was recovered from a woman in her 30s with COVID-19, enrolled during active disease. Input material: peripheral blood. The V gene is TRBV6-4, the J gene TRBJ2-7; D may be TRBD1 (5 bases). The CDR3 region has the DNA TGTGCCAGCAGATCTTGGGGCTCGGGCGAGCAGTACTTC. Translated, it gives CASRSWGSGEQYF.